These T cell receptor beta chains were read from a single sample in a study of T cell repertoires in cytomegalovirus infection. Which antigens these TCRs recognize remains unknown. TCRdb redid the calling of the reads with MiXCR, one entry per CDR3 protein. The sample has around 750,000 distinct CDR3 sequences; about 33% are singletons. Here the sequenced sample was cultured CD8+ T cells from PBMCs, taken from culture after CMV antigen stimulation. Source of these receptors: a human donor in good health (CMV status not recorded). Some clones in this sample may be carry-over from other donors' samples. Each CDR3 is given with its conserved first and last residue. The D gene is left open where the match is weak. Where a row states a size, it is once, few, many or the class of an expanded clone; other rows omit it.

cdr3_aa,cdr3_nt,d_call,clone_size,v_call,j_call
CASRGLVIPPYNEQFF,TGTGCCAGCAGGGGGCTAGTAATCCCTCCCTACAATGAGCAGTTCTTC,.,few,TRBV7-9,TRBJ2-1
CAIRLTHGYTF,TGTGCCATCAGACTGACCCATGGCTACACCTTC,.,.,TRBV10-3,TRBJ1-2
CASSYSRDLSYNEQFF,TGTGCCAGCAGTTACTCCAGGGATTTATCCTACAATGAGCAGTTCTTC,.,.,TRBV6-5,TRBJ2-1
CSADRDSGELFF,TGCAGCGCCGACCGGGACTCCGGGGAGCTGTTTTTT,.,.,TRBV29-1,TRBJ2-2
CASRYGNTEAFF,TGTGCCAGCAGGTACGGTAACACTGAAGCTTTCTTT,.,many,TRBV7-8,TRBJ1-1
CSARNFRDWNTEAFF,TGCAGTGCTAGAAACTTCCGGGACTGGAACACTGAAGCTTTCTTT,.,.,TRBV20-1,TRBJ1-1
CSVLWASPQETQYF,TGCAGCGTTCTTTGGGCTAGCCCCCAAGAGACCCAGTACTTC,.,once,TRBV29-1,TRBJ2-5
CASTPTDSNQPQHF,TGTGCCAGTACTCCGACTGATAGCAATCAGCCCCAGCATTTT,.,few,TRBV19,TRBJ1-5
CASREEGALREQYF,TGTGCCAGCCGCGAGGAGGGGGCCCTTCGGGAGCAGTACTTC,.,few,TRBV7-9,TRBJ2-7
CASSLYRAEGTEAFF,TGCGCCAGCAGCTTATACAGGGCCGAGGGAACTGAAGCTTTCTTT,.,.,TRBV5-1,TRBJ1-1
CASSYSIDRVLGHEANYGYTF,TGTGCCAGCAGTTACTCGATCGACAGGGTTTTGGGCCACGAAGCTAACTATGGCTACACCTTC,TRBD1,few,TRBV6-2/TRBV6-3,TRBJ1-2
CASSLEGGEETEAFF,TGTGCCAGCAGCTTGGAAGGAGGGGAGGAAACTGAAGCTTTCTTT,.,.,TRBV5-6,TRBJ1-1
CASSVGTGGNEQFF,TGTGCTAGCAGCGTAGGGACAGGGGGCAATGAGCAGTTCTTC,TRBD1,.,TRBV7-7,TRBJ2-1
CASKQGGWTEAFF,TGTGCCAGCAAACAGGGAGGATGGACTGAAGCTTTCTTT,.,.,TRBV12-3/TRBV12-4,TRBJ1-1
CASSRNGQFPGTQYF,TGTGCCAGCAGCCGCAATGGACAGTTCCCGGGTACGCAGTATTTT,.,many,TRBV7-2,TRBJ2-3
CASSQGRDRIYEQYF,TGTGCCAGCAGCCAAGGCCGGGACAGGATCTACGAGCAGTACTTC,TRBD1,.,TRBV4-2,TRBJ2-7
CASSFRAALVSYTF,TGTGCCAGCAGTTTCCGGGCCGCCCTCGTGAGCTACACCTTC,.,few,TRBV28,TRBJ1-2
CASSFRVSYEQYF,TGTGCCAGCAGCTTCAGGGTTTCCTACGAGCAGTACTTC,.,few,TRBV7-9,TRBJ2-7
CASSYSGWTGEYNEQFF,TGTGCCAGCAGTTACTCGGGGTGGACAGGGGAATACAATGAGCAGTTCTTC,TRBD1,few,TRBV6-5,TRBJ2-1
CASSRSGGNTEAFF,TGTGCCAGCAGCCGGTCGGGGGGAAACACTGAAGCTTTCTTT,.,few,TRBV12-3/TRBV12-4,TRBJ1-1
CASTGQGNAGELFF,TGCGCCAGCACAGGACAGGGGAATGCCGGGGAGCTGTTTTTT,TRBD1,.,TRBV10-1,TRBJ2-2
CASSYSYGFEETQYF,TGTGCCAGCAGTTACTCGTACGGGTTTGAAGAGACCCAGTACTTC,.,.,TRBV6-5,TRBJ2-5
CASSPDSPVLGETQYF,TGCGCCAGCAGCCCGGACAGCCCTGTGTTGGGAGAGACCCAGTACTTC,.,.,TRBV4-3,TRBJ2-5
CASSYPRTPEAFF,TGTGCCAGCAGTTACCCCCGCACGCCTGAAGCTTTCTTT,.,few,TRBV6-2/TRBV6-3,TRBJ1-1
CASSFLPGQGGNEQFF,TGTGCCAGCAGCTTCCTGCCGGGACAGGGAGGCAATGAGCAGTTCTTC,TRBD1,.,TRBV7-3,TRBJ2-1
CASSLTLGVEQFF,TGTGCCAGCAGCCTCACCCTAGGGGTCGAGCAGTTCTTC,.,few,TRBV6-2/TRBV6-3,TRBJ2-1
CASSQDIVNTEAFF,TGCGCCAGCAGCCAAGATATTGTGAACACTGAAGCTTTCTTT,.,.,TRBV4-1,TRBJ1-1
CASSLRIEQFF,TGTGCCAGCAGCTTACGGATTGAGCAGTTCTTC,.,many,TRBV7-2,TRBJ2-1
CASSDRQGKNTEAFF,TGCGCCAGCAGCGACCGACAGGGGAAGAACACTGAAGCTTTCTTT,TRBD1,.,TRBV4-1,TRBJ1-1
CASRWGGGYNEQFF,TGTGCCAGCAGGTGGGGCGGGGGATACAATGAGCAGTTCTTC,TRBD2,.,TRBV27,TRBJ2-1
CASRVGGGRFTF,TGTGCCAGCCGTGTCGGGGGGGGGCGTTTCACCTTC,.,few,TRBV27,TRBJ1-2
CASSEESGAERIYSGANVLTF,TGTGCCAGCAGTGAGGAATCAGGGGCCGAGAGAATATACTCTGGGGCCAACGTCCTGACTTTC,.,.,TRBV2,TRBJ2-6
CASSPSGRPNTEAFF,TGTGCCAGCTCACCATCGGGACGCCCGAACACTGAAGCTTTCTTT,.,.,TRBV18,TRBJ1-1
CASSTGGASYNEQFF,TGTGCCAGTAGTACTGGAGGGGCATCCTACAATGAGCAGTTCTTC,.,.,TRBV19,TRBJ2-1
CASSEFQWGAGTGELFF,TGTGCCAGCAGCGAATTCCAGTGGGGGGCGGGGACCGGGGAGCTGTTTTTT,.,.,TRBV9,TRBJ2-2
CASSLGTGLETQYF,TGTGCCAGCAGCTTAGGGACAGGGTTGGAGACCCAGTACTTC,TRBD1,.,TRBV7-9,TRBJ2-5
CASRTDRGWNTIYF,TGTGCCAGCAGAACGGACAGGGGGTGGAACACCATATATTTT,TRBD1,few,TRBV12-3/TRBV12-4,TRBJ1-3
CASSNPGGLSPYNEQFF,TGTGCCAGCAGTAATCCAGGGGGTCTCAGCCCCTACAATGAGCAGTTCTTC,TRBD1,few,TRBV6-5,TRBJ2-1
CASSLRQGSPYNEQFF,TGTGCCAGCAGCCTCCGACAGGGGTCGCCCTACAATGAGCAGTTCTTC,TRBD1,few,TRBV7-2,TRBJ2-1
CASSFTGYNSPLHF,TGTGCCAGCAGCTTTACCGGCTATAATTCACCCCTCCACTTT,.,few,TRBV7-9,TRBJ1-6
CSVEGYNEQFF,TGCAGCGTTGAAGGATACAATGAGCAGTTCTTC,.,.,TRBV29-1,TRBJ2-1
CASTSPQLAGGWEQFF,TGTGCCAGTACCAGCCCCCAACTAGCGGGGGGGTGGGAGCAGTTCTTC,TRBD2,once,TRBV19,TRBJ2-1
CASSLGQGSTDTQYF,TGTGCCAGCAGCTTAGGCCAGGGCAGCACAGATACGCAGTATTTT,.,many,TRBV27,TRBJ2-3
CASSLASGEVNEQFF,TGTGCCAGCAGCTTGGCGAGCGGGGAAGTAAATGAGCAGTTCTTC,TRBD2,few,TRBV5-4,TRBJ2-1